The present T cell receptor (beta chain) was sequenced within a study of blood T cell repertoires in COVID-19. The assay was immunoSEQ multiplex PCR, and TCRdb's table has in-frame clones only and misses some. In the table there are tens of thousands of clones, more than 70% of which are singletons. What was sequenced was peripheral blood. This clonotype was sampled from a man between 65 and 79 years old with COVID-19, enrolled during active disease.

The DNA of the CDR3 is TGTGCCAGCAGCGTCCGGGTCGCCTATGGCTACACCTTC. This gives the protein CASSVRVAYGYTF. The chain uses TRBV9 and TRBJ1-2; the D is unclear. CDR3 length: 13 residues. Trimming stripped 2 bases from V and 4 bases from J, with 9 bases between. The germline gives CDR1 SGDLS, CDR2 YYNGEE.